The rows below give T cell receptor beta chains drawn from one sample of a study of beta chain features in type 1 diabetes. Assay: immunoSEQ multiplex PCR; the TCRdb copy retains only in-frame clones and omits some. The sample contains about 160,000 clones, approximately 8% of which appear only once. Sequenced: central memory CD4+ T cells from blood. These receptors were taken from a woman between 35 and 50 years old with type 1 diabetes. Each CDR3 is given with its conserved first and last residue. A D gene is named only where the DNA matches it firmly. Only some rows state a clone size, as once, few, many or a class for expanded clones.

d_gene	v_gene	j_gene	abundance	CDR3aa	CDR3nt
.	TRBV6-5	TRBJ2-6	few	CASRQGFGANVLTF	TGTGCCAGCAGGCAGGGGTTCGGGGCCAACGTCCTGACTTTC
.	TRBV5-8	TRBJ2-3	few	CASSLQRASATDTQYF	TGTGCCAGCAGCTTGCAGCGGGCATCGGCGACAGATACGCAGTATTTT
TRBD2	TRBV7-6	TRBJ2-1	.	CASSLSLAGHEQFF	TGTGCCAGCAGCTTAAGCCTAGCGGGCCATGAGCAGTTCTTC
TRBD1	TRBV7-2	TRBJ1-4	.	CASSRRTGEEKLFF	TGTGCCAGCAGCCGAAGAACAGGGGAAGAAAAACTGTTTTTT
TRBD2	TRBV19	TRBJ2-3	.	CASSISGGGTDTQYF	TGTGCCAGTAGTATAAGCGGGGGCGGCACAGATACGCAGTATTTT
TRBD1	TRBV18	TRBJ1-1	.	CASSPTGADTEAFF	TGTGCCAGCTCACCTACAGGGGCCGATACTGAAGCTTTCTTT
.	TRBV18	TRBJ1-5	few	CASSPSGPENNQPQHF	TGTGCCAGCTCACCAAGCGGGCCGGAGAACAATCAGCCCCAGCATTTT
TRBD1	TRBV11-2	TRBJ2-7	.	CASSPGTGDYEQYF	TGTGCCAGCAGCCCCGGGACAGGGGACTACGAGCAGTACTTC
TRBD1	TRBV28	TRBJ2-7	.	CATFNSQGGAYEQYF	TGTGCCACCTTCAATTCACAGGGGGGAGCCTACGAGCAGTACTTC
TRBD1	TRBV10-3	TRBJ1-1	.	CAISRQGNTEAFF	TGTGCCATCAGTCGACAGGGGAACACTGAAGCTTTCTTT
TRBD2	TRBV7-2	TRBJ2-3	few	CASSIAGGSTDTQYF	TGTGCCAGCAGCATCGCGGGGGGGAGCACAGATACGCAGTATTTT
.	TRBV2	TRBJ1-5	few	CASSWGVSGNQPQHF	TGTGCCAGCAGCTGGGGGGTTTCGGGCAATCAGCCCCAGCATTTT
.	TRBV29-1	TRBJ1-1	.	CSVTRTRSEAFF	TGCAGCGTCACTAGGACGCGGTCTGAAGCTTTCTTT
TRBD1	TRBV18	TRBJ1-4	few	CASSPEGAEKLFF	TGTGCCAGCTCTCCGGAGGGGGCGGAAAAACTGTTTTTT
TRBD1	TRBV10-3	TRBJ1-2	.	CAISELGTGKAGYTF	TGTGCCATCAGTGAGCTCGGGACAGGGAAAGCTGGCTACACCTTC
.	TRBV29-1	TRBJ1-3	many	CSVEQAWQGRNTIYF	TGCAGCGTCGAACAAGCGTGGCAGGGGAGAAACACCATATATTTT
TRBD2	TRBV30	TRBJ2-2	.	CGSGGNTGELFF	TGTGGGAGCGGGGGAAACACCGGGGAGCTGTTTTTT